The 24 T cell receptor beta chains given below trace back to one sample, sequenced in a study of blood T cell repertoires in COVID-19. Produced via immunoSEQ multiplex PCR; TCRdb's table is partial and in-frame only. The repertoire consists of 200,000 or so clones, with approximately 80% occurring once and the leading ten covering 6% to 7.5%. Sample: PBMCs or T cells enriched from blood (not recorded which). These receptors all come from a woman aged 40-49 years with acute COVID-19.

The rearrangement links TRBV7-3 to TRBJ1-2, with unresolved D. The CDR3 covers 13 residues. CDR1 SGHTA and CDR2 FQGTGA come from the germline V gene. V was shortened by 3 bases and J by 5 bases, with 10 bases between the two germline ends. The CDR3 region has the DNA TGTGCCAGCAGCTTGTCCGGGTTGTATGGCTACACCTTC. This sequence encodes CASSLSGLYGYTF.

This clone was counted a few times. The gene calls are TRBV14 and TRBJ2-1, with D tentatively TRBD1 (7 bases). Deletions cut 1 base from V and 2 bases from J, with 12 bases between. Per the germline V gene, CDR1 is SGHDN and CDR2 is FVKESK. The CDR3 totals 16 residues. The CDR3 sequence: CASSQAGRGAYNEQFF. The DNA for the CDR3 is TGTGCCAGCAGCCAAGCTGGCAGGGGGGCCTACAATGAGCAGTTCTTC.

Regarding this clone: With a much larger clone just one base away, this may be a read error. The chain employs TRBV25-1 and TRBJ1-3; unclear D gene. Trimming removed 5 bases from V and 0 bases from J, with 5 bases in between. Germline CDR1 is MGHDK and CDR2 is SYGVNS. The CDR3 length is 13 residues. CDR3 loop: CASSISSGNTIYF. The CDR3 DNA follows: TGTGCCAGCAGTATCAGCTCTGGAAACACCATATATTTT.

The V and J genes are TRBV24-1 and TRBJ1-5; TRBD1 aligns across 8 bases. The junction had 4 bases not matched to a gene; V was cut back by 3 bases and J by 4 bases. This CDR3 region has 15 residues. CDR1 is KGHDR and CDR2 is SFDVKD in the germline V gene. DNA for the CDR3: TGTGCCACCAGTGATGGACAGGGCGATAATCAGCCCCAGCATTTT. Its translation: CATSDGQGDNQPQHF.

The J gene is TRBJ1-1, the V gene TRBV7-2; D is ambiguous. Germline V gene sequence: CDR1 SGHTA, CDR2 FQGNSA. The CDR3 extends over 14 amino acids. Trimming pared 4 bases from V and 1 base from J, leaving 10 bases between. As DNA, the CDR3 is TGTGCCAGCAGCTCCCTAGGTGGGAACACTGAAGCTTTCTTT. Residues: CASSSLGGNTEAFF.

The chain uses TRBV25-1 and TRBJ1-1, with D unresolved. This CDR3 is 11 amino acids long. V was cut by 7 bases and J by 5 bases, with 8 bases left in between. Germline CDR1 and CDR2: MGHDK and SYGVNS. The CDR3 DNA is TGTGCCAGCACCCCACTAACTGAAGCTTTCTTT. Amino acid sequence: CASTPLTEAFF.

The chain recombines TRBV4-1 with TRBJ2-7, with D possibly TRBD1 on 5 matching bases. The CDR3 length is 16 residues. Germline CDR1 reads MGHRA; CDR2 reads YSYEKL. With 1 base removed from V and 2 bases from J, the gap between germline ends came to 15 bases. Here the CDR3 reads CASSQGGAATTYEQYF. In nucleotides, the CDR3 is TGCGCCAGCAGCCAAGGTGGGGCAGCCACCACCTACGAGCAGTACTTC.

V usage is TRBV30 and J usage is TRBJ2-1; 10 nucleotides match TRBD2. The germline V gene has CDR1 GTSNPN and CDR2 SVGIG (reference sequence). The V gene end was trimmed by 0 bases and the J gene end by 8 bases; junction bases not matched to a gene: 10. The length of the CDR3 is 16 residues. CDR3 region: CAWSVPASGSADEQFF. The CDR3 DNA reads as TGTGCCTGGAGTGTACCGGCTAGCGGGAGTGCTGATGAGCAGTTCTTC.

In this sample, this clone turned up a few times. The chain recombines TRBV12-5 with TRBJ2-1, with 9 bases that match TRBD2. CDR1 is LGHNT and CDR2 is FRNRAP in the germline V gene. The CDR3 length is 17 residues. V was clipped by 2 bases and J by 2 bases; unmatched bases: 7. CDR3 region: CASGLSRGGRAYNEQFF. The CDR3 nucleotides read TGTGCTAGTGGTTTGTCACGGGGCGGGAGGGCCTACAATGAGCAGTTCTTC. The entire variable domain, with the rest obtained from reference TRBV12-5 and TRBJ2-1, is as follows: DARVTQTPRHKVTEMGQEVTMRCQPILGHNTVFWYRQTMMQGLELLAYFRNRAPLDDSGMPKDRFSAEMPDATLATLKIQPSEPRDSAVYFCASGLSRGGRAYNEQFFGPGTRLTVL.

The CDR3 sequence: CASSLGAGETQYF. The CDR3 coding sequence is TGTGCCAGCAGTTTGGGGGCCGGGGAGACCCAGTACTTC. The V and J genes are TRBV12-3 or TRBV12-4 and TRBJ2-5; TRBD1 might be the D (6 bases). V shed 3 bases and J shed 5 bases, with 10 bases lying between them. CDR3 size: 13 residues.

The chain has TRBV28 and TRBJ1-4, with D perhaps TRBD1 (6 bases). Germline CDR1 MDHEN, CDR2 SYDVKM. The CDR3 extends over 14 amino acids. V was pared by 3 bases and J by 5 bases, with 10 bases between. Here the CDR3 DNA reads TGTGCCAGCAGTTTCTGGCAGGGGAATGAAAAACTGTTTTTT. Translating gives CASSFWQGNEKLFF.

This clone was seen just once. The chain is built from TRBV28 and TRBJ1-1, with D tentatively TRBD1 (6 bases). This CDR3 contains 13 residues. The V end was cut by 10 bases, the J end by 6 bases, with 18 bases between. Germline-derived CDR1 and CDR2 are MDHEN and SYDVKM. For the CDR3, the DNA is TGTGCCACCACACTACCTAGGGGGTCTGAAGCTTTCTTT. It yields the protein CATTLPRGSEAFF.

V and J are TRBV9 and TRBJ1-5; D possibly corresponds to TRBD1 (5 bases). Germline V gives CDR1 SGDLS, CDR2 YYNGEE. The length of the CDR3 is 14 residues. V was clipped by 0 bases and J by 1 base, with 5 bases between them. The DNA for the CDR3 is TGTGCCAGCAGCGTAGGACAGAGCAATCAGCCCCAGCATTTT. This gives the protein CASSVGQSNQPQHF.

This chain uses TRBV30 with TRBJ2-7; TRBD2 aligns across 8 bases. CDR1 is GTSNPN and CDR2 is SVGIG in the germline V gene (reference sequence). The junction had 6 bases not matched to a gene; V was cut back by 2 bases and J by 6 bases. The CDR3 sequence is 13 residues long. In DNA form, the CDR3 reads TGTGCCTGGAGTCCACGACTAGCGACCGAGCAGTACTTC. Amino acids: CAWSPRLATEQYF.

The rearrangement uses TRBV10-3 and TRBJ1-5, with D hard to call. Germline V gene sequence: CDR1 ENHRY, CDR2 SYGVKD. Trimming shortened V by 0 bases and J by 8 bases, and 14 bases separated the two germline ends. The CDR3 is 15 residues long. The CDR3 loop reads CAISESTLDFEPQHF. CDR3 DNA sequence: TGTGCCATCAGTGAGTCGACCCTGGACTTTGAGCCCCAGCATTTT.

V and J are TRBV11-3 and TRBJ2-5, with a tentative D call TRBD2 (6 bases). Trimming shortened V by 5 bases and J by 3 bases, and 13 bases separated the two germline ends. Germline-derived CDR1 and CDR2 are SGHNT and YENEEA. The CDR3 consists of 14 residues. The CDR3 loop reads CASSGGGTEETQYF. The CDR3 bases are TGTGCCAGCAGCGGCGGAGGGACTGAAGAGACCCAGTACTTC.

The chain combines TRBV12-3 or TRBV12-4 with TRBJ2-7; 7 bases map to TRBD1. There are 13 residues in the CDR3. The V gene end was trimmed by 3 bases and the J gene end by 6 bases; junction bases not matched to a gene: 5. CDR3 in amino acids: CASSLKGAGEQYF. The CDR3 DNA is TGTGCCAGCAGTTTGAAGGGGGCAGGCGAGCAGTACTTC.

This chain uses TRBV6-5 with TRBJ1-1; the match to TRBD1 covers 8 bases. CDR1 and CDR2 from the germline V gene are MNHEY and SVGAGI. V gave up 6 bases and J gave up 1 base; unmatched junction bases: 4. The CDR3 has 14 residues. In DNA, the CDR3 is TGTGCCAGCAGAAAACAGGGGGAGAACACTGAAGCTTTCTTT. It codes for CASRKQGENTEAFF.

This chain joins TRBV21-1 and TRBJ1-4; the D segment call TRBD1 is taken from the table without a DNA check. TRBV21-1 is a pseudogene segment. This CDR3 comprises 13 residues. The CDR3 DNA follows: TGTGCCAGCAGCAGGGCAGGGGGAGAAAAACTGTTTTTT. This translates into CASSRAGGEKLFF.

In its sample, this clone was seen once. The J gene is TRBJ1-5, the V gene TRBV27; D is ambiguous. CDR3 length: 14 amino acids. Per the germline V gene, CDR1 is MNHEY and CDR2 is SMNVEV (reference sequence). Trimming removed 4 bases from V and 4 bases from J, with 11 bases in between. The DNA for the CDR3 is TGTGCCAGCAGTTCCCTTGGGCGTAATCAGCCCCAGCATTTT. Protein sequence: CASSSLGRNQPQHF.

The chain uses TRBV25-1 and TRBJ1-1; possible D gene TRBD1, 5 bases. V was shortened by 4 bases and J by 1 base, with 7 bases between the two germline ends. The CDR3 is 13 residues long. The germline CDR1 and CDR2 sequences are MGHDK and SYGVNS. Written as DNA, the CDR3 is TGTGCCAGCAGTGGGGGGGGGAACACTGAAGCTTTCTTT. This gives the protein CASSGGGNTEAFF.

This chain connects TRBV30 to TRBJ2-3; 9 bases fit TRBD2. V was clipped by 5 bases and J by 3 bases; unmatched bases: 6. This CDR3 region has 14 residues. CDR1 and CDR2 (germline): GTSNPN, SVGIG (reference sequence). CDR3 in DNA: TGTGCCTGGGTCGGACTAGCGTCAACAGATACGCAGTATTTT. This sequence encodes CAWVGLASTDTQYF.

The CDR3 sequence is CASSGNHEKLFF. CDR3 in DNA: TGTGCCAGCTCCGGGAACCATGAAAAACTGTTTTTT. The V gene is TRBV28, the J gene TRBJ1-4, with D hard to call. This CDR3 spans 12 amino acids. The germline V gene encodes CDR1 MDHEN and CDR2 SYDVKM. The V and J ends lost 8 bases and 6 bases respectively, with 10 bases between them. Together with reference TRBV28 and TRBJ1-4, the CDR3 gives the full variable domain: DVKVTQSSRYLVKRTGEKVFLECVQDMDHENMFWYRQDPGLGLRLIYFSYDVKMKEKGDIPEGYSVSREKKERFSLILESASTNQTSMYLCASSGNHEKLFFGSGTQLSVL.

The chain uses TRBV7-9 and TRBJ2-3, with D possibly TRBD1 on 6 matching bases. The germline CDR1 and CDR2 sequences are SEHNR and FQNEAQ (reference sequence). With 5 bases removed from V and 5 bases from J, the gap between germline ends came to 17 bases. The CDR3 is 15 residues long. This CDR3 is CASSLGTPVGDTQYF. In DNA form, the CDR3 reads TGTGCCAGCAGCCTCGGGACACCGGTGGGAGATACGCAGTATTTT.